This entry describes one T cell receptor beta chain. These data come from a study of blood T cell repertoires in COVID-19. Study-level information: COVID-19 samples from acute and convalescent phases originated in the United States, Italy and Spain. The cDNA or gDNA used as material had been derived from T cells, B-cell-depleted T cells, or PBMCs.

The CDR3 spans 13 residues. Germline CDR1 LNHDA, CDR2 SQIVND (reference sequence). J lost 4 bases, V lost 8 bases, and 5 bases had no gene match. The authors' processing: From reference gene primer amplification, estimates of nucleated cell counts were derived. Profiled with immunoSEQ multiplex PCR; TCRdb holds only in-frame clones, not every one. That table is the source of V, J and clone size, and D and trimming were worked out from the DNA. The sample holds about 370,000 clones; just under 90% are singletons and the top ten take around 1.7%. The V call is TRBV19, the J call TRBJ1-1; 9 nucleotides match TRBD1. The origin of this receptor is a woman in her twenties or thirties who had recovered from COVID-19. The material sequenced was PBMCs or T cells enriched from blood (not recorded which). The CDR3 spells CASRTGVATEAFF. CDR3 bases: TGTGCCAGTCGGACAGGGGTGGCCACTGAAGCTTTCTTT.